The source of this TCR beta chain is a study of cytomegalovirus exposure and HLA in healthy donors. Germline V gene data show CDR1 as SGDLS and CDR2 as YYNGEE. V shed 3 bases, J shed 7 bases, and the junction held 5 bases outside the gene matches. The CDR3 extends over 14 amino acids. This PCR relied on a set of 60 Vbeta primers and 13 Jbeta primers. Assay: immunoSEQ multiplex PCR; the TCRdb copy retains only in-frame clones and omits some. The profile shows tens of thousands of clones, about 85% of them singletons. The receptor comes from a man aged 45-65 years in good health and CMV-seronegative. The chain couples TRBV9 to TRBJ2-2; 8 bases align to TRBD2. Sequencing was carried out using PBMCs. The CDR3 loop is CASSGGGFDGELFF. In nucleotides, the CDR3 is TGTGCCAGCAGCGGCGGGGGGTTTGACGGGGAGCTGTTTTTT. Together with reference TRBV9 and TRBJ2-2, the CDR3 gives the full variable domain: DSGVTQTPKHLITATGQRVTLRCSPRSGDLSVYWYQQSLDQGLQFLIQYYNGEERAKGNILERFSAQQFPDLHSELNLSSLELGDSALYFCASSGGGFDGELFFGEGSRLTVL.